This T cell receptor (beta chain) was recorded in a study of technical replicates of blood from several donors (dated by TCRdb to 2016 to 2017). A remark on this clone: The specificity of this receptor is unknown. No base quality values were provided; no much bigger clone lies one nucleotide off.

The CDR1 and CDR2 encoded by the germline V gene (reference sequence) are GTSNPN and SVGIG. The CDR3 has 13 amino acids, counting the end cysteine and phenylalanine. Only CDR3 DNA remains: 39 bases, in frame from the first base. Ends trimmed: V by 2 bases, J by 3 bases; bases unmatched to a gene: 3. The library was made by the immunoSEQ multiplex PCR assay. Not all clones reach the TCRdb copy of this immuneACCESS table, which keeps in-frame sequences only. Checked studies attribute under half of the gap to unresolved V genes and leave the rest unexplained. Counted in this sample were tens of thousands of clones; over 95% of them appeared once. The ten most abundant clones make up 0.2% to 0.25% of the sample.

The chain was built from TRBV30 and TRBJ1-1, with 7 junctional bases fitting TRBD1. The sample consisted of T cells isolated from PBMCs. The TCR was taken from a human donor in good health. The encoded CDR3 is CAWSQGGHTEAFF. The bases read TGTGCCTGGAGTCAGGGGGGCCACACTGAAGCTTTCTTT.